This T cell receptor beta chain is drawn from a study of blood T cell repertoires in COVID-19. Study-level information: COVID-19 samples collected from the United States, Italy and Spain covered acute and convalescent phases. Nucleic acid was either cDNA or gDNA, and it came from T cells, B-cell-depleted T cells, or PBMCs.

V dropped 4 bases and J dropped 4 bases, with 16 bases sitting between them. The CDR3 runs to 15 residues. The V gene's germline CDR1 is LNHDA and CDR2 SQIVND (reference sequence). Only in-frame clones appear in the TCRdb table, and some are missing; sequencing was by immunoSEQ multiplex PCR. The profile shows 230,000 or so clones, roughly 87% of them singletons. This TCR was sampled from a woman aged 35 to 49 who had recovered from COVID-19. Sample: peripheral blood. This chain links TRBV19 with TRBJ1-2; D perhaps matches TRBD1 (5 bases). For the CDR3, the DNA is TGTGCCAGTAGTAGGGCGGTCGACAGTTTCTATGGCTACACCTTC. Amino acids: CASSRAVDSFYGYTF.